Below are 27 T cell receptor beta chains sequenced from a single sample in a study of Tregs in tolerant kidney transplant recipients. Sequencing used immunoSEQ multiplex PCR; TCRdb keeps in-frame clones, though not all of them. This table holds around 61,000 clones, about 83% found once. Sequenced input: CD4+ T cells from blood. The receptors stem from a human donor in good health.

The genes are TRBV6-5 and TRBJ1-1; D not certain. The V gene's germline CDR1 is MNHEY and CDR2 SVGAGI. The CDR3 sequence is 14 residues long. V lost 2 bases to trimming and J lost 1 base, with 8 bases between them. The CDR3 spells CASSYDRGNTEAFF. In DNA form, the CDR3 reads TGTGCCAGCAGTTACGATCGGGGGAACACTGAAGCTTTCTTT.

This chain links TRBV19 with TRBJ1-2; D unresolved. CDR3 length: 13 amino acids. Germline CDR1 LNHDA, CDR2 SQIVND (reference sequence). The V end was cut by 5 bases, the J end by 2 bases, with 9 bases between. CDR3 protein: CASSRDMNYGYTF. Written as DNA, the CDR3 is TGTGCCAGTAGTCGTGACATGAACTATGGCTACACCTTC.

V is TRBV4-1 and J is TRBJ2-5; D may match TRBD1 or TRBD2 (7 bases each). Trimming shortened V by 0 bases and J by 4 bases, and 15 bases separated the two germline ends. Germline V lookup: CDR1 MGHRA, CDR2 YSYEKL. This CDR3 is built from 16 residues. The CDR3 here is CASSQDNRGGGETQYF. In DNA, the CDR3 is TGCGCCAGCAGCCAAGATAACAGGGGCGGGGGAGAGACCCAGTACTTC.

The chain carries TRBV30 and TRBJ2-7; TRBD1 matches at 12 bases. In germline, CDR1 is GTSNPN, CDR2 SVGIG (reference sequence). The CDR3 totals 14 residues. The V and J ends lost 0 bases and 5 bases, in that order; junction bases with no gene match: 2. The CDR3 DNA reads TGTGCCTGGAGTGTTGGGACAGGGGGCGACGAGCAGTACTTC. Its translation: CAWSVGTGGDEQYF.

The chain uses TRBV5-1 and TRBJ2-2; D unresolved. CDR1 SGHRS and CDR2 YFSETQ come from the germline V gene. The CDR3 length is 14 residues. Trimming shortened V by 1 base and J by 5 bases, and 9 bases separated the two germline ends. The CDR3 loop is CASSLRAPTGELFF. CDR3 in DNA: TGCGCCAGCAGCTTGAGAGCGCCGACCGGGGAGCTGTTTTTT.

This CDR3 reads CASSVRQAVGRETQYF. The DNA of the CDR3 is TGTGCCAGCAGCGTCAGACAAGCCGTGGGCCGAGAGACCCAGTACTTC. The genes are TRBV7-2 and TRBJ2-5; D remains ambiguous. Germline CDR1 SGHTA, CDR2 FQGNSA. The CDR3 is 16 amino acids. Trimming removed 5 bases from V and 4 bases from J, with 20 bases in between.

This clone occurred once. The J gene is TRBJ2-4, the V gene TRBV9; D is uncertain. V was trimmed by 3 bases and J by 7 bases, leaving 20 bases between them. Germline V CDR1 and CDR2: SGDLS, YYNGEE. The CDR3 runs to 16 residues. The CDR3 loop reads CASSAINPSSWNIQYF. CDR3 nucleotides: TGTGCCAGCAGCGCCATAAACCCTAGTTCTTGGAACATTCAGTACTTC.

The chain employs TRBV7-8 and TRBJ1-2, with D possibly matching TRBD1 (5 bases). This CDR3 is 13 amino acids long. The germline V gene has CDR1 SGHVS and CDR2 FQNEAQ. V lost 2 bases and J lost 8, with 12 bases in between. The CDR3, as DNA: TGTGCCAGCAGCTTAAAAGGGGTAGGGGGCTACACCTTC. It translates to CASSLKGVGGYTF.

J is TRBJ2-1 and V is TRBV11-2; D might be TRBD1 or TRBD2, each matching 6 bases. Between the trimmed V and J ends, which lost 4 bases and 2 bases, there was a span of 9 bases. CDR1 and CDR2 from the germline V gene are SGHAT and FQNNGV. This CDR3 spans 14 amino acids. CDR3 loop: CASSSRGAYNEQFF. As DNA, the CDR3 is TGTGCCAGCAGCTCTAGGGGGGCCTACAATGAGCAGTTCTTC. Variable domain in full (rest from reference TRBV11-2 and TRBJ2-1): EAGVAQSPRYKIIEKRQSVAFWCNPISGHATLYWYQQILGQGPKLLIQFQNNGVVDDSQLPKDRFSAERLKGVDSTLKIQPAKLEDSAVYLCASSSRGAYNEQFFGPGTRLTVL.

Only a few counts were recorded for this clone. In nucleotides, the CDR3 is TGTGCCAGCAGCTTTAGATTATCGGGACTTGATAAAGATACGCAGTATTTT. Translating gives CASSFRLSGLDKDTQYF. V usage is TRBV5-4 and J usage is TRBJ2-3, with a possible D match to TRBD2 (6 bases). The CDR3 runs to 17 residues. Germline V gene sequence: CDR1 SGHNT, CDR2 YYREEE (reference sequence). V lost 2 bases to trimming and J lost 5 bases, with 21 bases between them.

The sample holds a few counts of this clone. CDR3 in DNA: TGCGCCAGCAGCCGGACTTTTTTGGGGCCTCCTAATGAAAAACTGTTTTTT. This codes for CASSRTFLGPPNEKLFF. The chain is built from TRBV4-1 and TRBJ1-4, with D possibly matching TRBD1 (5 bases). The germline CDR1 and CDR2 sequences are MGHRA and YSYEKL. This CDR3 spans 17 amino acids. V dropped 4 bases and J dropped 3 bases, with 18 bases sitting between them.

Here the CDR3 DNA reads TGTGCCAGTAGTATTGGTATTCCGGGACTAGTACTCTACGAGCAGTACTTC. Translating it yields CASSIGIPGLVLYEQYF. The chain is built from TRBV19 and TRBJ2-7, with 8 bases that match TRBD2. Germline V gene lookup returns CDR1 LNHDA and CDR2 SQIVND (reference sequence). The CDR3 sequence is 17 residues long. With V trimmed by 3 bases and J by 3 bases, 13 bases remained unmatched.

The chain couples TRBV19 to TRBJ1-1; D is unresolved. This CDR3 spans 11 amino acids. CDR1 LNHDA and CDR2 SQIVND come from the germline V gene (reference sequence). V was trimmed by 5 bases and J by 7 bases, leaving 8 bases between them. The CDR3 region is CASSGVFEAFF. CDR3 nucleotides: TGTGCCAGTAGTGGGGTTTTTGAAGCTTTCTTT.

The sample holds a few counts of this clone. V and J are TRBV10-3 and TRBJ1-1; 9 bases are shared with TRBD1. The CDR3 runs 15 residues. The V gene's germline CDR1 is ENHRY and CDR2 SYGVKD. With V trimmed by 5 bases and J by 5 bases, 9 bases remained unmatched. The CDR3 coding sequence is TGTGCCATCAGTTACACGACAGGGGGAGGAACTGAAGCTTTCTTT. Amino acids: CAISYTTGGGTEAFF.

The chain links TRBV25-1 to TRBJ2-1; D is ambiguous. Germline CDR1 and CDR2: MGHDK and SYGVNS. CDR3 length: 14 amino acids. Trimming stripped 1 base from V and 5 bases from J, with 9 bases between. For the CDR3, the DNA is TGTGCCAGCAGTGAATTGCCGACGGACAATGAGCAGTTCTTC. Residues: CASSELPTDNEQFF.

V is TRBV7-8 and J is TRBJ2-2; D is tentatively TRBD1 or TRBD2 (7 bases each). CDR1 and CDR2 (germline): SGHVS, FQNEAQ. V was trimmed by 3 bases and J by 5 bases, leaving 19 bases between them. The CDR3 has 17 residues. CDR3 bases: TGTGCCAGCAGCTTCCTAGGGGGAGGGGGCTGGACCGGGGAGCTGTTTTTT. Translated: CASSFLGGGGWTGELFF. The full variable domain, with the rest looked up from reference TRBV7-8 and TRBJ2-2, is GAGVSQSPRYKVAKRGQDVALRCDPISGHVSLFWYQQALGQGPEFLTYFQNEAQLDKSGLPSDRFFAERPEGSVSTLKIQRTQQEDSAVYLCASSFLGGGGWTGELFFGEGSRLTVL.

The chain links TRBV5-8 to TRBJ2-3; the match to TRBD1 covers 8 bases. The CDR3 has 15 amino acids. The junction had 6 bases not matched to a gene; V was cut back by 4 bases and J by 2 bases. Germline lookup yields CDR1 SGHTS and CDR2 YDEGEE. The CDR3 region is CASSQGDRTTDTQYF. CDR3 DNA sequence: TGTGCCAGCAGCCAGGGGGACAGGACCACAGATACGCAGTATTTT.

J is TRBJ2-5 and V is TRBV4-3; 7 bases are shared with TRBD2. J gave up 1 base and V 0 bases, and 2 bases lay outside the gene matches. Looked up from germline, CDR1 is LGHNA and CDR2 is YSLEER. This CDR3 spans 15 amino acids. The chain's CDR3 is CASSQDWGGQETQYF. The DNA for the CDR3 is TGCGCCAGCAGCCAAGACTGGGGGGGCCAAGAGACCCAGTACTTC.

The chain combines TRBV19 with TRBJ1-5, with a weak D call TRBD1 (6 bases). V lost 3 bases and J lost 0, with 21 bases in between. Germline V gene lookup returns CDR1 LNHDA and CDR2 SQIVND (reference sequence). This CDR3 contains 19 residues. The CDR3 nucleotides read TGTGCCAGTAGTATTCTTGGGGGCAGCAGGTATGGTAGCAATCAGCCCCAGCATTTT. This encodes CASSILGGSRYGSNQPQHF. Complete variable domain (other parts from reference TRBV19 and TRBJ1-5): DGGITQSPKYLFRKEGQNVTLSCEQNLNHDAMYWYRQDPGQGLRLIYYSQIVNDFQKGDIAEGYSVSREKKESFPLTVTSAQKNPTAFYLCASSILGGSRYGSNQPQHFGDGTRLSIL.

This clone appeared once. The chain uses TRBV6-5 and TRBJ1-2, with D perhaps TRBD1 (6 bases). The CDR3 has 15 residues. CDR1 MNHEY and CDR2 SVGAGI come from the germline V gene. Trimming left V 6 bases short and J 8 bases short, with 22 bases between. CDR3 in amino acids: CASRGSGTQDVGYTF. The DNA of the CDR3 is TGTGCCAGCAGGGGCTCCGGGACACAAGACGTGGGCTACACCTTC.

This chain links TRBV19 with TRBJ2-1; TRBD2 matches 10 bases. After removal of 5 bases from V and 7 bases from J, the junction contained 8 bases not matched to a gene. The germline V gene has CDR1 LNHDA and CDR2 SQIVND (reference sequence). There are 15 residues in the CDR3. The CDR3 is CASSGLAGGGNEQFF. The CDR3 coding sequence is TGTGCCAGTAGTGGTTTAGCGGGGGGTGGAAATGAGCAGTTCTTC.

V usage is TRBV5-6 and J usage is TRBJ2-3; TRBD2 agrees at 13 bases. Trimming at V came to 4 bases and at J to 2 bases, leaving 4 bases not matched to a gene. CDR1 SGHDT and CDR2 YYEEEE come from the germline V gene. This CDR3 region has 16 residues. The DNA of the CDR3 is TGTGCCAGCAGCCTGGGACTAGCGGGGATCACAGATACGCAGTATTTT. Encoded protein: CASSLGLAGITDTQYF. The variable domain in full, completed from reference TRBV5-6 and TRBJ2-3, reads DAGVTQSPTHLIKTRGQQVTLRCSPKSGHDTVSWYQQALGQGPQFIFQYYEEEERQRGNFPDRFSGHQFPNYSSELNVNALLLGDSALYLCASSLGLAGITDTQYFGPGTRLTVL.

The J gene is TRBJ1-6, the V gene TRBV15; 7 bases agree with TRBD1. CDR1 is LNHNV, CDR2 YYDKDF, per germline (reference sequence). The junction had 5 bases not matched to a gene; V was cut back by 3 bases and J by 6 bases. CDR3 size: 15 residues. CDR3 loop: CATSRDGTVNSPLHF. CDR3 coding DNA: TGTGCCACCAGCAGGGATGGGACAGTTAATTCACCCCTCCACTTT.

The chain couples TRBV11-2 to TRBJ2-7; perhaps D is TRBD1 or TRBD2 (6 bases each). Deletions cut 5 bases from V and 2 bases from J, with 13 bases between. This CDR3 region has 14 residues. The germline V gene encodes CDR1 SGHAT and CDR2 FQNNGV. CDR3 DNA: TGTGCCAGCAGCCCAATAAGGGGGGCCTACGAGCAGTACTTC. This sequence encodes CASSPIRGAYEQYF.

The V call is TRBV5-8, the J call TRBJ1-4; a possible D gene is TRBD1 (6 bases). The CDR3 spans 17 residues. V lost 5 bases and J lost 0, with 17 bases in between. Germline CDR1 and CDR2: SGHTS and YDEGEE. The CDR3 here is CASRLRGGRSTNEKLFF. The DNA of the CDR3 is TGTGCCAGCAGATTGAGGGGGGGCCGCTCAACTAATGAAAAACTGTTTTTT.

This chain uses TRBV5-5 with TRBJ2-2; D is undetermined. CDR3 length: 14 residues. The V end lost 5 bases, the J end lost 6 bases, and 14 bases lay between the germline ends. The germline CDR1 and CDR2 sequences are SGHKS and YYEKEE (reference sequence). The CDR3 DNA reads as TGTGCCAGCAGAGAACACATTATCTCCGGGGAGCTGTTTTTT. Its protein product is CASREHIISGELFF. The whole variable domain, remainder taken from reference TRBV5-5 and TRBJ2-2, is DAGVTQSPTHLIKTRGQQVTLRCSPISGHKSVSWYQQVLGQGPQFIFQYYEKEERGRGNFPDRFSARQFPNYSSELNVNALLLGDSALYLCASREHIISGELFFGEGSRLTVL.

The rearrangement joins TRBV5-1 to TRBJ2-5; 8 nucleotides line up with TRBD1. Germline-derived CDR1 and CDR2 are SGHRS and YFSETQ. This CDR3 comprises 14 residues. V lost 5 bases, J lost 5 bases, and 8 bases stayed unmatched. For the CDR3, the DNA is TGCGCCAGCAGAGGGGGGACAGGTGGCGAGACCCAGTACTTC. Residues: CASRGGTGGETQYF.